This TCR beta chain was captured in a study of shared T cell receptors in the human thymus. The method was immunoSEQ multiplex PCR; TCRdb's version includes in-frame clones alone and lacks a portion of them. The sample lists some 760,000 clones; 80% to 90% were seen once. The V end lost 3 bases, the J end lost 3 bases, and 12 bases lay between the germline ends. The CDR3 contains 14 residues. Germline V gene data show CDR1 as SEHNR and CDR2 as FQNEAQ (reference sequence). These records were also assigned to another study, of human thymus T cells. Per that study: During corrective heart surgery, resections were taken, and the thymus tissue came from them. Overlap was high between thymic repertoires from unrelated individuals, as reported in related research.

The origin of this receptor is a girl under three years old with a congenital heart defect. This chain uses TRBV7-9 with TRBJ2-7; TRBD1 might be the D (6 bases). The source material was thymocytes. This CDR3 reads CASSFTGTNYEQYF. The CDR3 DNA sequence: TGTGCCAGCAGCTTTACAGGGACCAACTACGAGCAGTACTTC.